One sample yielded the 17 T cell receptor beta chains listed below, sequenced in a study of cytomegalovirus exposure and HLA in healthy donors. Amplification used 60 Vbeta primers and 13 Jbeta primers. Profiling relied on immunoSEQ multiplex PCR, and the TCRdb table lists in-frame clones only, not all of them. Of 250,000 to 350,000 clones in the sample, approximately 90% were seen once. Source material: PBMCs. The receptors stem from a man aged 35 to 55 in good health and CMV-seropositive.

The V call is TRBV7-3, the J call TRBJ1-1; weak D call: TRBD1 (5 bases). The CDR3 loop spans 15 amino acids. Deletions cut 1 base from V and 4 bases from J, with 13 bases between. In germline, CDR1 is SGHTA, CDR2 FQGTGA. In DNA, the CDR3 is TGTGCCAGCAGCTTAAGCTCAGGGTCGGGCACTGAAGCTTTCTTT. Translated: CASSLSSGSGTEAFF. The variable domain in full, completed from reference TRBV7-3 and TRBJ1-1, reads GAGVSQTPSNKVTEKGKYVELRCDPISGHTALYWYRQSLGQGPEFLIYFQGTGAADDSGLPNDRFFAVRPEGSVSTLKIQRTERGDSAVYLCASSLSSGSGTEAFFGQGTRLTVV.

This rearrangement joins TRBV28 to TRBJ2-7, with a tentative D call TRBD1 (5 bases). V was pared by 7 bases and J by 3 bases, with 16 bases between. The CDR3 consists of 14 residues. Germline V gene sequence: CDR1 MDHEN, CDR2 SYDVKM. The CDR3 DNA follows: TGTGCCAGCACCTTGGGCGACAGTTACTACGAGCAGTACTTC. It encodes CASTLGDSYYEQYF.

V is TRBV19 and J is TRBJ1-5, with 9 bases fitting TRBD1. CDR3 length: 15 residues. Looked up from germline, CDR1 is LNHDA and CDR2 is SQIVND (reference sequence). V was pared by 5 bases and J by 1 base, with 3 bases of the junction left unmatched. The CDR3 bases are TGTGCCAGTAGTCTCGGGACAGGGAGCAATCAGCCCCAGCATTTT. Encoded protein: CASSLGTGSNQPQHF. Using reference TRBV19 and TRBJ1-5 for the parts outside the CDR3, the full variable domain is DGGITQSPKYLFRKEGQNVTLSCEQNLNHDAMYWYRQDPGQGLRLIYYSQIVNDFQKGDIAEGYSVSREKKESFPLTVTSAQKNPTAFYLCASSLGTGSNQPQHFGDGTRLSIL.

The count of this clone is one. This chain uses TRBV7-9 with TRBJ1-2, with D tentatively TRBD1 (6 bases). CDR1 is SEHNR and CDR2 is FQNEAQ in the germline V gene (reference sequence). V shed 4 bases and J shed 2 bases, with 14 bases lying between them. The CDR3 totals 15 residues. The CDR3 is CASSSGKQGNYGYTF. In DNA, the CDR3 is TGTGCCAGCAGCTCGGGAAAACAGGGCAACTATGGCTACACCTTC.

This chain's CDR3 is CASSSPRQGAYGYTF. In DNA form, the CDR3 reads TGTGCCAGCAGTTCTCCTCGACAGGGGGCGTATGGCTACACCTTC. V is TRBV7-2 and J is TRBJ1-2, with 10 bases that match TRBD1. Germline V CDR1 and CDR2: SGHTA, FQGNSA. V was clipped by 6 bases and J by 5 bases; unmatched bases: 9. This CDR3 is built from 15 residues.

In nucleotides, the CDR3 is TGTGCCAGCAGCGCCCGGGACAGAATCTACGAGCAGTACTTC. Amino acid sequence: CASSARDRIYEQYF. The J gene is TRBJ2-7, the V gene TRBV28; 7 bases fit TRBD1. CDR3 length: 14 residues. V trimming: 6 bases; J trimming: 3 bases; junction bases outside the gene matches: 8. Germline assignment: CDR1 MDHEN and CDR2 SYDVKM.

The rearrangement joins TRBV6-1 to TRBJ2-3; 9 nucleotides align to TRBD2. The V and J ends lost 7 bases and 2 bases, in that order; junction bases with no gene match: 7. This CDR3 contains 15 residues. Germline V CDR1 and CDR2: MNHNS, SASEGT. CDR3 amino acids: CASTLTSGPTDTQYF. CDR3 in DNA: TGTGCCAGCACCTTGACTAGCGGTCCCACAGATACGCAGTATTTT.

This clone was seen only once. CDR3: CASYPGTGGGQPQHF. DNA of the CDR3: TGTGCCAGCTACCCCGGGACAGGGGGCGGCCAGCCCCAGCATTTT. V is TRBV19 and J is TRBJ1-5, with 12 bases fitting TRBD1. V gave up 9 bases and J gave up 7 bases; unmatched junction bases: 10. This CDR3 is 15 amino acids long. CDR1 and CDR2 (germline): LNHDA, SQIVND (reference sequence).

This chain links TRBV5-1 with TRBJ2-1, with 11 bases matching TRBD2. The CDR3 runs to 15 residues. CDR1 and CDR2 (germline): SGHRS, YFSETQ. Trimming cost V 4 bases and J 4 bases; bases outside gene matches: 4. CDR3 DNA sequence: TGCGCCAGCAGCATGGGACTAGCGGATTACAATGAGCAGTTCTTC. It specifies CASSMGLADYNEQFF.

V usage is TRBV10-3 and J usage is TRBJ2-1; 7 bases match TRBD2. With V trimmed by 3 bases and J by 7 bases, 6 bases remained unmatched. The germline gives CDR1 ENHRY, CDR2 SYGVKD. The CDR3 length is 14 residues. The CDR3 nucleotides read TGTGCCATCAGTGAAGGCCTAGCGGAAAATGAGCAGTTCTTC. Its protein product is CAISEGLAENEQFF.

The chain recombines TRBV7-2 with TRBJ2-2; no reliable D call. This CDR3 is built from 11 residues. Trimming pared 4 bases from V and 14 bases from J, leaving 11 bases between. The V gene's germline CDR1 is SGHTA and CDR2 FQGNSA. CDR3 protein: CASSYSRNLFF. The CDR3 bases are TGTGCCAGCAGCTATTCTAGAAATCTGTTTTTT.

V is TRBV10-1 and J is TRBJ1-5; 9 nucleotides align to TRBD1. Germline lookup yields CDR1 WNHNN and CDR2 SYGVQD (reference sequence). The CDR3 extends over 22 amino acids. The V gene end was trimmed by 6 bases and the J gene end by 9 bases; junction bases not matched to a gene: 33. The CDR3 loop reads CASRRDRVNSAAVALKMGPQHF. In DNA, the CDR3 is TGCGCCAGCAGGAGGGACAGGGTAAATTCGGCAGCGGTGGCCCTAAAGATGGGGCCCCAGCATTTT.

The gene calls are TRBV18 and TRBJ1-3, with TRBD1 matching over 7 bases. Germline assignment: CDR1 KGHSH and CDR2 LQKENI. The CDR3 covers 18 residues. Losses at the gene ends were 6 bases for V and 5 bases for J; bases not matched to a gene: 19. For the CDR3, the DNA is TGTGCCAGCTCTAACAATCACCGGACAGGCCCCTCCCGAAACACCATATATTTT. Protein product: CASSNNHRTGPSRNTIYF.

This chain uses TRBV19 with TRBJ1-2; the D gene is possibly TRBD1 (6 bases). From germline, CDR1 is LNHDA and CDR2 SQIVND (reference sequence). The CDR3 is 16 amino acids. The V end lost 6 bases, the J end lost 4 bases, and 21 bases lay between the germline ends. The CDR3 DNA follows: TGTGCCAGTAGCTCGATGAAACAGGGATGGGGCTATGGCTACACCTTC. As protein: CASSSMKQGWGYGYTF.

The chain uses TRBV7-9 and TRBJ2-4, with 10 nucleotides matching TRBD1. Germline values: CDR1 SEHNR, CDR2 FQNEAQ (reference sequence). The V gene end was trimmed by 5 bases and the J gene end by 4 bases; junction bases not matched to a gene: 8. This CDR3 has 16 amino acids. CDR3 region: CASSHRDRGPKNIQYF. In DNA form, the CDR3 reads TGTGCCAGCAGCCACAGGGACAGGGGCCCTAAAAACATTCAGTACTTC.

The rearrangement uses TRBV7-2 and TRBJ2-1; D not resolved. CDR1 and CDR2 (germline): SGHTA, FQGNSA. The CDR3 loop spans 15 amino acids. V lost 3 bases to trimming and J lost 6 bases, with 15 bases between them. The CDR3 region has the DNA TGTGCCAGCAGCTTCGTCTCTACTGCTGGCAATGAGCAGTTCTTC. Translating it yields CASSFVSTAGNEQFF.

CDR3 bases: TGTGCCAGCAGCCCGGAGAGGGGGCTTAACTATGGCTACACCTTC. Translated, it gives CASSPERGLNYGYTF. The genes are TRBV2 and TRBJ1-2; the match to TRBD1 covers 7 bases. The CDR3 loop spans 15 amino acids. Germline values: CDR1 SNHLY, CDR2 FYNNEI. J lost 1 base, V lost 6 bases, and 8 bases had no gene match. Supplemented by reference TRBV2 and TRBJ1-2, the full variable domain reads EPEVTQTPSHQVTQMGQEVILRCVPISNHLYFYWYRQILGQKVEFLVSFYNNEISEKSEIFDDQFSVERPDGSNFTLKIRSTKLEDSAMYFCASSPERGLNYGYTFGSGTRLTVV.